The rows below give T cell receptor beta chains drawn from one sample of a study of cytomegalovirus exposure and HLA in healthy donors. Sequencing used immunoSEQ multiplex PCR; TCRdb keeps in-frame clones, though not all of them. The data hold around 120,000 clones, with around 81% observed a single time. The sample was PBMCs. The source is a woman in her 30s in good health and CMV-seronegative. Each CDR3 is given with its conserved first and last residue. The D gene is left open where the match is weak. Clone size appears in some rows only: once, few, many, or a class for an expanded clone.

clone_size: .
d_call: TRBD2
v_call: TRBV7-2
cdr3_length: 15
j_call: TRBJ2-2
cdr3_aa: CASRWTSGPTGELFF
cdr3_nt: TGTGCCAGCAGATGGACTAGCGGTCCCACCGGGGAGCTGTTTTTT

clone_size: .
d_call: .
v_call: TRBV12-2
cdr3_length: 13
j_call: TRBJ1-3
cdr3_aa: CATPGVTGNTIYF
cdr3_nt: TGTGCAACCCCAGGGGTCACTGGAAACACCATATATTTT

clone_size: .
d_call: .
v_call: TRBV11-3
cdr3_length: 17
j_call: TRBJ2-2
cdr3_aa: CASSLDSTRFAGGELFF
cdr3_nt: TGTGCCAGCAGCTTAGACTCAACTAGGTTTGCTGGCGGGGAGCTGTTTTTT

clone_size: .
d_call: .
v_call: TRBV7-2
cdr3_length: 16
j_call: TRBJ2-2
cdr3_aa: CASSSETGYNTGELFF
cdr3_nt: TGTGCCAGCAGCTCAGAAACAGGGTACAACACCGGGGAGCTGTTTTTT

clone_size: .
d_call: .
v_call: TRBV15
cdr3_length: 15
j_call: TRBJ1-5
cdr3_aa: CATSRDRGSNQPQHF
cdr3_nt: TGTGCCACCAGCAGAGACAGGGGAAGCAATCAGCCCCAGCATTTT

clone_size: .
d_call: .
v_call: TRBV7-7
cdr3_length: 14
j_call: TRBJ1-3
cdr3_aa: CASSPDRTSGTIYF
cdr3_nt: TGTGCCAGCAGCCCCGACAGGACCTCCGGCACCATATATTTT

clone_size: .
d_call: TRBD2
v_call: TRBV28
cdr3_length: 15
j_call: TRBJ2-1
cdr3_aa: CASSLVAGDGNEQFF
cdr3_nt: TGTGCCAGCAGTTTAGTAGCGGGAGATGGCAATGAGCAGTTCTTC

clone_size: .
d_call: TRBD1
v_call: TRBV6-5
cdr3_length: 16
j_call: TRBJ2-7
cdr3_aa: CASSYRSSGRGYEQYF
cdr3_nt: TGTGCCAGCAGTTACCGTAGTTCTGGCAGGGGGTACGAGCAGTACTTC

clone_size: .
d_call: TRBD1
v_call: TRBV6-6
cdr3_length: 15
j_call: TRBJ1-5
cdr3_aa: CASSYSGGAGQPQHF
cdr3_nt: TGTGCCAGCAGTTACTCAGGGGGCGCGGGTCAGCCCCAGCATTTT

clone_size: .
d_call: .
v_call: TRBV14
cdr3_length: 13
j_call: TRBJ2-7
cdr3_aa: CASSQEAPYEQYF
cdr3_nt: TGTGCCAGCAGCCAAGAGGCCCCCTACGAGCAGTACTTC

clone_size: .
d_call: TRBD1
v_call: TRBV25-1
cdr3_length: 16
j_call: TRBJ2-7
cdr3_aa: CASRGQGGLGSYEQYF
cdr3_nt: TGTGCCAGCAGGGGACAGGGTGGGTTAGGGTCCTACGAGCAGTACTTC

clone_size: .
d_call: .
v_call: TRBV15
cdr3_length: 14
j_call: TRBJ2-7
cdr3_aa: CATSRKTKPYEQYF
cdr3_nt: TGTGCCACCAGCCGTAAAACTAAACCCTACGAGCAGTACTTC

clone_size: .
d_call: .
v_call: TRBV7-3
cdr3_length: 15
j_call: TRBJ2-7
cdr3_aa: CASSLMPGSSYEQYF
cdr3_nt: TGTGCCAGCAGCTTAATGCCCGGGAGCTCCTACGAGCAGTACTTC

clone_size: .
d_call: TRBD1
v_call: TRBV5-1
cdr3_length: 14
j_call: TRBJ2-5
cdr3_aa: CASSQIQGMETQYF
cdr3_nt: TGCGCCAGCAGCCAGATACAGGGGATGGAGACCCAGTACTTC

clone_size: .
d_call: TRBD1
v_call: TRBV6-1
cdr3_length: 13
j_call: TRBJ1-1
cdr3_aa: CAGRDRMNTEAFF
cdr3_nt: TGTGCCGGTAGGGACAGAATGAACACTGAAGCTTTCTTT

clone_size: .
d_call: TRBD1
v_call: TRBV28
cdr3_length: 14
j_call: TRBJ1-5
cdr3_aa: CASSLQGAVQPQHF
cdr3_nt: TGTGCCAGCAGCCTACAGGGGGCAGTCCAGCCCCAGCATTTT

clone_size: .
d_call: .
v_call: TRBV25-1
cdr3_length: 13
j_call: TRBJ1-2
cdr3_aa: CASSDRVHYGYTF
cdr3_nt: TGTGCCAGCAGCGACAGAGTACACTATGGCTACACCTTC

clone_size: .
d_call: TRBD2
v_call: TRBV5-8
cdr3_length: 16
j_call: TRBJ2-3
cdr3_aa: CASSHGTSVDTDTQYF
cdr3_nt: TGTGCCAGCAGCCACGGGACTAGCGTAGACACAGATACGCAGTATTTT

clone_size: .
d_call: TRBD2
v_call: TRBV5-1
cdr3_length: 15
j_call: TRBJ2-1
cdr3_aa: CASSLELAGVDEQFF
cdr3_nt: TGCGCCAGCAGCTTGGAATTAGCGGGAGTGGATGAGCAGTTCTTC

clone_size: .
d_call: .
v_call: TRBV9
cdr3_length: 14
j_call: TRBJ2-7
cdr3_aa: CASSVDREYDEQYF
cdr3_nt: TGTGCCAGCAGCGTAGACCGGGAGTACGACGAGCAGTACTTC

clone_size: .
d_call: .
v_call: TRBV18
cdr3_length: 16
j_call: TRBJ2-3
cdr3_aa: CASSPRAAGGTDTQYF
cdr3_nt: TGTGCCAGCTCACCCCGCGCGGCAGGGGGCACAGATACGCAGTATTTT

clone_size: .
d_call: .
v_call: TRBV30
cdr3_length: 14
j_call: TRBJ2-7
cdr3_aa: CAWSVGTGSYEQYF
cdr3_nt: TGTGCCTGGAGTGTAGGGACTGGCTCCTACGAGCAGTACTTC

clone_size: few
d_call: TRBD2
v_call: TRBV7-2
cdr3_length: 16
j_call: TRBJ2-3
cdr3_aa: CASSSVGTSETDTQYF
cdr3_nt: TGTGCCAGCAGCTCTGTCGGGACTAGCGAAACAGATACGCAGTATTTT

clone_size: .
d_call: .
v_call: TRBV19
cdr3_length: 11
j_call: TRBJ1-1
cdr3_aa: CASSWQGKPFF
cdr3_nt: TGTGCCAGTAGTTGGCAGGGGAAGCCTTTCTTT

clone_size: .
d_call: .
v_call: TRBV20-1
cdr3_length: 11
j_call: TRBJ2-1
cdr3_aa: CSVKRNNEQFF
cdr3_nt: TGCAGCGTCAAGAGGAACAATGAGCAGTTCTTC

clone_size: .
d_call: .
v_call: TRBV15
cdr3_length: 16
j_call: TRBJ2-2
cdr3_aa: CATSREQAANTGELFF
cdr3_nt: TGTGCCACCAGCAGAGAACAGGCGGCGAACACCGGGGAGCTGTTTTTT

clone_size: .
d_call: .
v_call: TRBV6-5
cdr3_length: 14
j_call: TRBJ1-5
cdr3_aa: CASRGLNSNQPQHF
cdr3_nt: TGTGCCAGCAGAGGACTGAATAGCAATCAGCCCCAGCATTTT

clone_size: .
d_call: TRBD1
v_call: TRBV19
cdr3_length: 13
j_call: TRBJ2-3
cdr3_aa: CATTTGWGDTQYF
cdr3_nt: TGTGCCACCACGACAGGGTGGGGAGATACGCAGTATTTT

clone_size: .
d_call: .
v_call: TRBV6-5
cdr3_length: 15
j_call: TRBJ2-2
cdr3_aa: CASSYSGTNTGELFF
cdr3_nt: TGTGCCAGCAGTTACTCCGGGACGAACACCGGGGAGCTGTTTTTT

clone_size: .
d_call: .
v_call: TRBV14
cdr3_length: 14
j_call: TRBJ2-1
cdr3_aa: CASSQTGVGYVKFF
cdr3_nt: TGTGCCAGCAGCCAAACCGGGGTCGGGTATGTTAAGTTCTTC

clone_size: medium-sized
d_call: TRBD2
v_call: TRBV6-1
cdr3_length: 16
j_call: TRBJ2-3
cdr3_aa: CASSEPSGEGTDTQYF
cdr3_nt: TGTGCCAGCAGTGAACCTAGCGGGGAAGGGACAGATACGCAGTATTTT

clone_size: .
d_call: .
v_call: TRBV7-9
cdr3_length: 14
j_call: TRBJ1-2
cdr3_aa: CASSFGEMVGGYTF
cdr3_nt: TGTGCCAGCAGCTTCGGGGAGATGGTTGGCGGCTACACCTTC

clone_size: few
d_call: .
v_call: TRBV28
cdr3_length: 15
j_call: TRBJ1-1
cdr3_aa: CASSSPTEPLTEAFF
cdr3_nt: TGTGCCAGCAGTTCCCCGACAGAACCCTTGACTGAAGCTTTCTTT

clone_size: .
d_call: TRBD2
v_call: TRBV5-4
cdr3_length: 16
j_call: TRBJ2-1
cdr3_aa: CASSLAFGLAGNEQFF
cdr3_nt: TGTGCCAGCAGCTTGGCCTTCGGACTAGCGGGCAATGAGCAGTTCTTC

clone_size: .
d_call: TRBD2
v_call: TRBV7-9
cdr3_length: 13
j_call: TRBJ2-7
cdr3_aa: CASSKGLAYEQYF
cdr3_nt: TGTGCCAGCAGCAAGGGACTAGCCTACGAGCAGTACTTC

clone_size: .
d_call: TRBD1
v_call: TRBV28
cdr3_length: 16
j_call: TRBJ2-7
cdr3_aa: CASSYPPGQRTYEQYF
cdr3_nt: TGTGCCAGCAGCTACCCCCCGGGACAGAGAACCTACGAGCAGTACTTC

clone_size: few
d_call: TRBD2
v_call: TRBV7-9
cdr3_length: 15
j_call: TRBJ2-1
cdr3_aa: CASSLMLAEYNEQFF
cdr3_nt: TGTGCCAGCAGCTTAATGCTAGCGGAGTACAATGAGCAGTTCTTC

clone_size: .
d_call: .
v_call: TRBV28
cdr3_length: 12
j_call: TRBJ1-1
cdr3_aa: CASSSGFTEAFF
cdr3_nt: TGTGCCAGCAGTTCAGGGTTCACTGAAGCTTTCTTT

clone_size: .
d_call: TRBD2
v_call: TRBV6-5
cdr3_length: 16
j_call: TRBJ2-5
cdr3_aa: CASSYSMGGSEETQYF
cdr3_nt: TGTGCCAGCAGTTACTCGATGGGCGGGAGCGAAGAGACCCAGTACTTC

clone_size: few
d_call: .
v_call: TRBV19
cdr3_length: 13
j_call: TRBJ2-3
cdr3_aa: CASSAYDTDTQYF
cdr3_nt: TGTGCCAGTAGCGCGTATGACACAGATACGCAGTATTTT

clone_size: .
d_call: .
v_call: TRBV6-1
cdr3_length: 11
j_call: TRBJ1-1
cdr3_aa: CASSDGAEAFF
cdr3_nt: TGTGCCAGCAGCGATGGGGCGGAAGCTTTCTTT